These 10 T cell receptor beta chains were sequenced from one sample in a study of vaccination and CD4 T cells after COVID-19. TCRdb itself ran the PCR reads through MiXCR, one entry per CDR3 protein. The table shows fewer than 25,000 distinct CDR3 sequences, with 50% to 65% occurring only once. Sequencing was performed on CD4+ T cells from blood, taken before SARS-CoV-2 vaccination. The receptor source for this set is a human donor who had recovered from COVID-19.

V usage is TRBV7-2 and J usage is TRBJ2-6; possible D gene TRBD2, 5 bases. The CDR3 contains 15 residues. The V end lost 3 bases, the J end lost 3 bases, and 9 bases lay between the germline ends. Germline CDR1 reads SGHTA; CDR2 reads FQGNSA. The CDR3 DNA sequence: TGTGCCAGCAGCTTGAGGGCCGGTGGGGCCAACGTCCTGACTTTC. Protein: CASSLRAGGANVLTF.

The chain uses TRBV4-2 and TRBJ1-1; a weak D match, TRBD1 (5 bases). Germline V gene data show CDR1 as LGHNA and CDR2 as YNFKEQ. V gave up 0 bases and J gave up 3 bases, with 11 bases separating them. The CDR3 covers 15 residues. The CDR3 nucleotides are TGTGCCAGCAGCCAAGACTCCAGGGCCTACACTGAAGCTTTCTTT. As protein: CASSQDSRAYTEAFF.

This clonotype was found a few times. V and J are TRBV5-8 and TRBJ2-2; D ambiguous. The V gene's germline CDR1 is SGHTS and CDR2 YDEGEE. Between the trimmed V and J ends, which lost 1 base and 0 bases, there was a span of 10 bases. There are 16 residues in the CDR3. CDR3 coding DNA: TGTGCCAGCAGCTTGCACAGACAACCGAACACCGGGGAGCTGTTTTTT. Amino acids: CASSLHRQPNTGELFF.

The chain joins TRBV5-4 to TRBJ1-1, with 7 bases fitting TRBD1. The CDR3 loop spans 14 amino acids. Trimming at V came to 2 bases and at J to 4 bases, leaving 5 bases not matched to a gene. Germline CDR1 is SGHNT and CDR2 is YYREEE (reference sequence). CDR3 DNA sequence: TGTGCCAGCAGCTTCCGACAGGGTACCACTGAAGCTTTCTTT. It translates to CASSFRQGTTEAFF.

This chain uses TRBV20-1 with TRBJ1-1, with D unclear. The CDR3 totals 11 residues. Germline V gene sequence: CDR1 DFQATT, CDR2 SNEGSKA (reference sequence). V lost 3 bases and J lost 4, with 6 bases in between. CDR3 nucleotide sequence: TGCAGTGCTAGCCGGGCCACTGAAGCTTTCTTT. Translation gives CSASRATEAFF.

This clonotype was counted a few times. The V gene is TRBV20-1, the J gene TRBJ2-7; D remains unclear. The CDR3 spans 12 residues. V lost 1 base and J lost 3, with 7 bases in between. CDR1 and CDR2 from the germline V gene are DFQATT and SNEGSKA (reference sequence). CDR3 sequence (DNA): TGCAGTGCTAGAGGGACGGACTACGAGCAGTACTTC. Its translation is CSARGTDYEQYF.

This clonotype was seen a handful of times. The chain couples TRBV15 to TRBJ2-3; D unclear. This CDR3 spans 15 amino acids. V lost 0 bases and J lost 5, with 12 bases in between. Germline V CDR1 and CDR2: LNHNV, YYDKDF (reference sequence). CDR3: CATSRDRAPGDTQYF. Written as DNA, the CDR3 is TGTGCCACCAGCAGAGATCGGGCCCCGGGAGATACGCAGTATTTT.

The chain has TRBV6-1 and TRBJ1-6; D uncertain. The CDR3 extends over 15 amino acids. The V and J ends lost 7 bases and 8 bases respectively, with 18 bases between them. Germline CDR1 is MNHNS and CDR2 is SASEGT. For the CDR3, the DNA is TGTGCCAGCACTCGGGATCTCTATGAAGATTCACCCCTCCACTTT. It codes for CASTRDLYEDSPLHF.

V and J are TRBV28 and TRBJ1-1; TRBD1 is a possible D gene (5 bases). Germline values: CDR1 MDHEN, CDR2 SYDVKM. Deletions cut 7 bases from V and 3 bases from J, with 21 bases between. The CDR3 spans 16 residues. The CDR3 bases are TGTGCCAGCAACCTGGTAAACAGGAGGACGTACACTGAAGCTTTCTTT. Translation: CASNLVNRRTYTEAFF.

The genes are TRBV18 and TRBJ2-3; D gene ambiguous. This CDR3 has 11 residues. V lost 6 bases, J lost 6 bases, and 7 bases lay in between. Germline values: CDR1 KGHSH, CDR2 LQKENI. CDR3 sequence reads: CASSPSDTQYF. For the CDR3, the DNA is TGTGCCAGCTCCCCCTCCGATACGCAGTATTTT.